The 9 T cell receptor beta chains reported below all come from one sample, sequenced in a study of spatial heterogeneity in lung cancer. As to time point: sample taken at primary tumor resection. Whole RNA obtained from tumor, nontumor lung or frozen PBMC underwent sequencing without sorting. One entry per CDR3 protein results from TCRdb running MiXCR on the 5' RACE reads. The sample lists around 11,000 distinct CDR3 sequences, around 5.8% occurring once. The sequencing here drew on PBMCs, taken at surgery. These receptors all stem from a male donor with early-stage non-small cell lung cancer.

Comments on this clonotype: This beta chain is an off-target read within a library intended for alpha chains, so its frequency means little. J is TRBJ2-3 and V is TRBV7-9; 7 nucleotides match TRBD2. The CDR3 runs 18 residues. Germline V gene lookup returns CDR1 SEHNR and CDR2 FQNEAQ (reference sequence). Germline trimming cut 8 bases from V and 0 bases from J; bases unmatched to any gene: 17. DNA of the CDR3: TGTGCCAGCCCGACCACCTTAGCGGGTTCTTCTAGCACAGATACGCAGTATTTT. Residues: CASPTTLAGSSSTDTQYF.

This clonotype came up a few times. The size of this beta chain means little, since it is a stray read in a library made for alpha chains. The chain recombines TRBV28 with TRBJ2-5, with D perhaps TRBD1 (5 bases). V gave up 7 bases and J gave up 1 base, with 13 bases separating them. The germline CDR1 and CDR2 sequences are MDHEN and SYDVKM. CDR3 length: 14 amino acids. The CDR3 sequence: CASKGRVVQETQYF. The CDR3 coding sequence is TGTGCCAGCAAGGGCAGGGTAGTCCAAGAGACCCAGTACTTC.

This clonotype has a handful of counts. With the library built for alpha chains, this beta chain is off target and its frequency is not meaningful. This CDR3 reads CASSEGSNQPQHF. The DNA of the CDR3 is TGTGCCAGCAGTGAGGGCAGCAATCAGCCCCAGCATTTT. V and J are TRBV6-4 and TRBJ1-5; D remains ambiguous. The V gene's germline CDR1 is MRHNA and CDR2 SNTAGT. Trimming cost V 3 bases and J 1 base, with 4 bases left between them. This CDR3 has 13 residues.

This clonotype is labeled medium-sized. Because this beta chain is a stray read in a library intended to capture alpha chains, its abundance should not be given much weight. The chain links TRBV7-3 to TRBJ1-1; D possibly corresponds to TRBD1 (5 bases). V was cut by 5 bases and J by 4 bases, with 11 bases left in between. Germline values: CDR1 SGHTA, CDR2 FQGTGA. CDR3 length: 13 residues. The CDR3 DNA is TGTGCCAGCAGCCGGGACCAGGGCACTGAAGCTTTCTTT. Its translation: CASSRDQGTEAFF.

This clonotype was observed many times. For a library built for alpha chains, this beta chain is a stray read; little rests on its size. The CDR3 here is CASSYSKQGAYRDTEAFF. The CDR3 DNA sequence: TGTGCCAGCAGTTACTCGAAACAGGGGGCTTATCGCGACACTGAAGCTTTCTTT. The J gene is TRBJ1-1, the V gene TRBV6-2 or TRBV6-3; 9 bases agree with TRBD1. J lost 3 bases, V lost 0 bases, and 11 bases had no gene match. The germline gives CDR1 MNHEY, CDR2 SVGEGT. The CDR3 totals 18 residues.

This clonotype counts as medium-sized (0.01 to 0.1%). Within a library made for alpha chains, this beta chain is off target, and its count is uninformative. The rearrangement joins TRBV5-1 to TRBJ2-7; D remains unclear. This CDR3 comprises 14 residues. V was pared by 0 bases and J by 4 bases, with 11 bases between. CDR1 is SGHRS and CDR2 is YFSETQ in the germline V gene. CDR3 region: CASSLGALNYEQYF. The CDR3 DNA follows: TGCGCCAGCAGCTTGGGGGCTCTTAATTACGAGCAGTACTTC.

This clonotype was seen only a few times. This beta chain slipped into a library made for alpha chains as a stray read, so its size is not meaningful. V gene TRBV5-1 combines with J gene TRBJ2-3; D is tentatively TRBD1 or TRBD2 (5 bases each). Trimming took off 4 bases at V and 3 bases at J, with 12 bases between the two ends. CDR3 length equals 14 residues. Germline V CDR1 and CDR2: SGHRS, YFSETQ. The CDR3 region has the DNA TGCGCCAGCAGCGGGGGTCGAGTTACAGATACGCAGTATTTT. This sequence encodes CASSGGRVTDTQYF.

Ten or more counts support this clonotype. Because the library targeted alpha chains, this beta chain is an off-target read whose size means little. The chain is built from TRBV7-2 and TRBJ2-1; possible D gene TRBD2, 7 bases. Germline CDR1 and CDR2: SGHTA and FQGNSA. The length of the CDR3 is 15 residues. V lost 5 bases, J lost 5 bases, and 16 bases lay in between. The chain's CDR3 is CASSQRGGGDNEQFF. As DNA, the CDR3 is TGTGCCAGCAGCCAGAGGGGGGGCGGAGACAATGAGCAGTTCTTC.

This clonotype counts as medium-sized. This beta chain is an unintended read in a library built for alpha chains; its size means little. The gene calls are TRBV7-9 and TRBJ2-7; D not resolved. V shed 1 base and J shed 5 bases, with 6 bases lying between them. Per germline, CDR1 SEHNR and CDR2 FQNEAQ (reference sequence). CDR3 length equals 12 residues. The CDR3 loop reads CASSLGADEQYF. As DNA, the CDR3 is TGTGCCAGCAGCTTAGGAGCCGACGAGCAGTACTTC.